The 20 T cell receptor beta chains in this list originate from one sample, sequenced in a study of immune characterization of retroperitoneal liposarcoma. TCRdb redid the calling of the PCR reads with MiXCR, one entry per CDR3 protein. The table has some 2,900 distinct CDR3 sequences, 45% seen once. Sequenced: tumor tissue. The receptors here all came from a male donor with retroperitoneal liposarcoma.

V is TRBV11-3 and J is TRBJ1-2; no clear D gene. V was trimmed by 1 base and J by 4 bases, leaving 7 bases between them. The CDR3 runs 13 residues. Germline loops: CDR1 SGHNT, CDR2 YENEEA. The CDR3 here is CASSLGDTYGYTF. CDR3 DNA: TGTGCCAGCAGCTTAGGCGACACCTATGGCTACACCTTC. The full variable domain, in which reference TRBV11-3 and TRBJ1-2 provide the parts outside the CDR3, is EAGVVQSPRYKIIEKKQPVAFWCNPISGHNTLYWYLQNLGQGPELLIRYENEEAVDDSQLPKDRFSAERLKGVDSTLKIQPAELGDSAVYLCASSLGDTYGYTFGSGTRLTVV.

This sequence joins TRBV12-3 or TRBV12-4 and TRBJ1-4; no definite D call. There are 13 residues in the CDR3. The V gene lost 0 bases and the J gene lost 7 bases, with 6 bases spanning the gap. The CDR3 here is CASSLAGSEKLFF. In DNA form, the CDR3 reads TGTGCCAGCAGTTTAGCGGGAAGTGAAAAACTGTTTTTT.

The rearrangement joins TRBV11-3 to TRBJ2-1, with 10 bases fitting TRBD2. V gave up 7 bases and J gave up 9 bases; unmatched junction bases: 6. Germline CDR1 and CDR2: SGHNT and YENEEA. This CDR3 spans 13 amino acids. The CDR3 region is CASKPSGSFEQFF. The CDR3 coding sequence is TGTGCCAGCAAACCTAGCGGGAGTTTTGAGCAGTTCTTC.

There are a few counts of this clonotype. This rearrangement joins TRBV12-3 or TRBV12-4 to TRBJ1-4; D might be TRBD1 (5 bases). This CDR3 contains 16 residues. Trimming took 4 bases from V and 8 from J, leaving 20 bases between them. The CDR3 loop reads CASSSGGLSRGEKLFF. The CDR3 DNA follows: TGTGCCAGCAGTTCCGGGGGACTCTCTCGTGGAGAAAAACTGTTTTTT.

The chain joins TRBV6-1 to TRBJ2-3, with D possibly matching TRBD1 (6 bases). Deletions cut 3 bases from V and 13 bases from J, with 20 bases between. The germline V gene has CDR1 MNHNS and CDR2 SASEGT. CDR3 length: 14 residues. The CDR3 DNA reads as TGTGCCAGCAGTGATAATTTGGGGACACCAGTTGAGTATTTT. It is translated as CASSDNLGTPVEYF.

This chain connects TRBV20-1 to TRBJ2-3; 9 nucleotides line up with TRBD2. Germline V CDR1 and CDR2: DFQATT, SNEGSKA (reference sequence). The junction had 8 bases not matched to a gene; V was cut back by 5 bases and J by 2 bases. This CDR3 spans 15 amino acids. CDR3 sequence: CSAQGRGGYTDTQYF. As DNA, the CDR3 is TGCAGTGCTCAGGGGCGGGGGGGATACACAGATACGCAGTATTTT.

The count of this clonotype is one. Given a much more abundant clone one base away, this may be a read error. The rearrangement joins TRBV6-8 to TRBJ2-3, with D perhaps matching TRBD2 (6 bases). Germline V CDR1 and CDR2: MNHGY, SAAAGT. CDR3 size: 15 residues. CDR3 region: CASSYSGTPPDTQFF. The CDR3 coding sequence is TGTGCCAGCAGTTACAGTGGGACTCCCCCAGATACGCAGTTTTTT.

This clonotype appeared a few times. The V gene is TRBV7-2, the J gene TRBJ2-2; D is uncertain. Looked up from germline, CDR1 is SGHTA and CDR2 is FQGNSA. V was shortened by 2 bases and J by 3 bases, with 10 bases between the two germline ends. The CDR3 is 15 residues long. CDR3 sequence: CASSLSSMYTGELFF. CDR3 DNA sequence: TGTGCCAGCAGCTTATCGTCTATGTACACCGGGGAGCTGTTTTTT.

A note on this clonotype: The germline gene is not matched at one end of the junction; a read error may be the cause. The chain recombines TRBV7-7 with TRBJ2-5, with a weak D call TRBD2 (7 bases). Germline CDR1 reads SSHAT; CDR2 reads FNYEAQ (reference sequence). The length of the CDR3 is 15 residues. The CDR3 is CASSLGGGLGETQYF. The CDR3 DNA sequence: TGTGCTAGCAGCTTAGGGGGGGGCCTCGGGGAGACCCAGTACTTC.

V usage is TRBV12-3 or TRBV12-4 and J usage is TRBJ2-3; D gene uncertain. V was cut by 6 bases and J by 4 bases, with 11 bases left in between. The CDR3 totals 13 residues. The CDR3: CASSHSEADTQYF. The CDR3 DNA follows: TGTGCCAGCAGCCACTCCGAAGCAGATACGCAGTATTTT.

This clonotype was seen a few times. CDR3 residues: CASSPWTSGASNEQFF. The CDR3 nucleotides are TGTGCCAGCAGCCCTTGGACTAGCGGGGCGAGCAATGAGCAGTTCTTC. The gene calls are TRBV27 and TRBJ2-1, with 12 bases lining up with TRBD2. J gave up 6 bases and V 6 bases, and 9 bases lay outside the gene matches. Germline V gives CDR1 MNHEY, CDR2 SMNVEV (reference sequence). This CDR3 is built from 16 residues.

The V call is TRBV6-1, the J call TRBJ2-1; 7 bases are a match to TRBD2. The DNA end lines up better with TRBJ2-5; the J call may be wrong. Germline CDR1 MNHNS, CDR2 SASEGT. The CDR3 covers 14 residues. The DNA of the CDR3 is TGTGCCAGCAGTGACGGCGGGAGCGACGAGACCCAGTACTTC. Translation: CASSDGGSDETQYF.

The genes are TRBV6-1 and TRBJ2-1; D gene ambiguous. CDR3 length equals 11 residues. V dropped 11 bases and J dropped 13 bases, with 18 bases sitting between them. From germline, CDR1 is MNHNS and CDR2 SASEGT. The CDR3 spells CAGFWMADQFF. The CDR3 coding sequence is TGTGCCGGGTTTTGGATGGCCGACCAGTTCTTC.

A few counts support this clonotype. The V gene is TRBV7-6, the J gene TRBJ2-1; D not resolved. Trimming removed 5 bases from V and 0 bases from J, with 14 bases in between. CDR1 is SGHVS, CDR2 FNYEAQ, per germline. The CDR3 loop spans 16 amino acids. CDR3 protein: CASSLISEASYNEQFF. DNA for the CDR3: TGTGCCAGCAGCCTGATTAGTGAGGCCTCCTACAATGAGCAGTTCTTC.

The chain's CDR3 is CASSSGAFPYGETQYF. As DNA, the CDR3 is TGTGCCAGCAGTTCTGGGGCCTTTCCCTACGGGGAGACCCAGTACTTC. The V call is TRBV6-6, the J call TRBJ2-5; D is perhaps TRBD1 (5 bases). CDR3 length equals 16 residues. Trimming shortened V by 4 bases and J by 5 bases, and 20 bases separated the two germline ends. Germline V gives CDR1 MNHNY, CDR2 SVGAGI (reference sequence).

The chain joins TRBV7-6 to TRBJ2-1, with D uncertain. Judging by the DNA end, TRBJ2-7 fits better; the J call may be wrong. The CDR3 is 14 amino acids. The germline CDR1 and CDR2 sequences are SGHVS and FNYEAQ. The chain's CDR3 is CASSPSGPYNEQYF. The DNA for the CDR3 is TGTGCCAGCAGCCCATCAGGACCGTACAATGAGCAGTACTTC.

This chain uses TRBV6-1 with TRBJ2-5; TRBD2 might be the D (7 bases). V lost 4 bases and J lost 7, with 19 bases in between. In germline, CDR1 is MNHNS, CDR2 SASEGT. The CDR3 covers 15 residues. The CDR3 region has the DNA TGTGCCAGCAGTGGTGGGGGAGGGGGGGGCGGGACCCAGTACTTC. As protein: CASSGGGGGGGTQYF.

The V and J genes are TRBV27 and TRBJ1-1; TRBD1 is a possible D gene (5 bases). From germline, CDR1 is MNHEY and CDR2 SMNVEV (reference sequence). The CDR3 sequence is 13 residues long. The V end lost 6 bases, the J end lost 4 bases, and 12 bases lay between the germline ends. CDR3 residues: CASRGGGRTEAFF. The CDR3 region has the DNA TGTGCCAGCAGGGGGGGTGGCCGCACTGAAGCTTTCTTT.

The chain couples TRBV7-4 to TRBJ2-2; no firm D call. The V gene lost 7 bases and the J gene lost 5 bases, with 11 bases spanning the gap. This CDR3 spans 13 amino acids. Germline V gene lookup returns CDR1 SGHVT and CDR2 SQSDAQ. CDR3 DNA sequence: TGTGCCAGCAACTTCCTGGAGACCGGGGAGCTGTTTTTT. It encodes CASNFLETGELFF.

This clonotype appeared a few times. The V and J genes are TRBV11-3 and TRBJ2-5, with TRBD2 identical over 12 bases. Germline V gives CDR1 SGHNT, CDR2 YENEEA. The CDR3 is 16 residues long. Trimming took 1 base from V and 4 from J; bases not matched to a gene: 4. The CDR3 spells CASSLGLAGERETQYF. The CDR3 nucleotides are TGTGCCAGCAGCTTAGGACTAGCGGGAGAACGAGAGACCCAGTACTTC.